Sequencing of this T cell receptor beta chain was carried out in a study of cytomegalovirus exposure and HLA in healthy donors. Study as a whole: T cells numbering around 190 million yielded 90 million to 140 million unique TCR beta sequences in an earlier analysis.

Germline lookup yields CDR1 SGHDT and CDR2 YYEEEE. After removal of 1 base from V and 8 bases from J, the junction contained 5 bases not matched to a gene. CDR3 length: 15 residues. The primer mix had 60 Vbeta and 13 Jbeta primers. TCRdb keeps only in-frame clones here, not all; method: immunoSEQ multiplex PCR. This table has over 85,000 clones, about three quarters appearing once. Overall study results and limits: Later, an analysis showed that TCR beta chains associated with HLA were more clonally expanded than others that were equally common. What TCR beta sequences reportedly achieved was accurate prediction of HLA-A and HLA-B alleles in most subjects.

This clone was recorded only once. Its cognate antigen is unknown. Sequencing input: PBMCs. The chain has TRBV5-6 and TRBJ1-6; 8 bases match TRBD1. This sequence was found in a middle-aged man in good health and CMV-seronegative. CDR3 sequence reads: CASSLWTGRYSPLHF. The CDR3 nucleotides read TGTGCCAGCAGCTTGTGGACAGGGAGGTATTCACCCCTCCACTTT.